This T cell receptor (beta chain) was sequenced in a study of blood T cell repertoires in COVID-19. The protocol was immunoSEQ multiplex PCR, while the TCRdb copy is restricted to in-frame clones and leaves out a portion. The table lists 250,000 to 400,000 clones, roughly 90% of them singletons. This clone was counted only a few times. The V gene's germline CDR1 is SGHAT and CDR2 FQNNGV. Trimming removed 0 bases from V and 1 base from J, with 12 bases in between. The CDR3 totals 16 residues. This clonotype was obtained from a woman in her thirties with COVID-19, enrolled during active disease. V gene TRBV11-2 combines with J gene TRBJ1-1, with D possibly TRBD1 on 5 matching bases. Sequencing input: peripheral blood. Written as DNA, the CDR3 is TGTGCCAGCAGCTTAGAATTCAGGGTTAAGAACACTGAAGCTTTCTTT. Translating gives CASSLEFRVKNTEAFF.